Below, 9 T cell receptor beta chains from the same sample are listed, as sequenced in a study of early T cells in non-severe SARS-CoV-2 infection. TCRdb fed the 5' RACE reads into MiXCR, producing one record per CDR3 protein. The data show more than 85,000 distinct CDR3 sequences, approximately 16% seen once. Material: whole blood. The receptors come from an adult who was a healthcare worker with PCR-confirmed SARS-CoV-2 infection or an uninfected control (not recorded which).

The V call is TRBV3-1, the J call TRBJ2-1, with 8 bases identical to TRBD2. Germline assignment: CDR1 LGHDT and CDR2 YNNKEL (reference sequence). With 4 bases clipped from V and 2 bases from J, the junction kept 7 bases outside the gene matches. The CDR3 loop spans 16 amino acids. The CDR3 loop is CASSPAAGDAYNEQFF. The CDR3 bases are TGTGCCAGCAGCCCAGCAGCGGGAGACGCCTACAATGAGCAGTTCTTC.

This clonotype came up many times. The chain is built from TRBV10-3 and TRBJ2-7; TRBD2 agrees at 14 bases. The germline CDR1 and CDR2 sequences are ENHRY and SYGVKD. With V trimmed by 8 bases and J by 7 bases, 10 bases remained unmatched. The CDR3 consists of 15 residues. The CDR3 here is CAIAEPGLAGAEQYF. The DNA of the CDR3 is TGTGCCATCGCGGAACCGGGACTAGCGGGAGCTGAGCAGTACTTC.

This clonotype was recorded many times. V usage is TRBV6-2 or TRBV6-3 and J usage is TRBJ2-5, with 7 bases lining up with TRBD1. The CDR3 contains 16 residues. Germline CDR1 reads MNHEY; CDR2 reads SVGEGT. J was trimmed by 4 bases and V by 5 bases; bases with no gene match: 13. CDR3 in DNA: TGTGCCAGCAGTCGCCGATCGGACAGGCGAGGAGAGACCCAGTACTTC. Translation gives CASSRRSDRRGETQYF.

A few counts support this clonotype. The gene calls are TRBV6-2 or TRBV6-3 and TRBJ2-1; maybe TRBD2 (6 bases). This CDR3 region has 16 residues. V was cut by 4 bases and J by 3 bases, with 16 bases left in between. CDR1 MNHEY and CDR2 SVGEGT come from the germline V gene. The CDR3 DNA is TGTGCCAGCAGTTTCCCGGGGGAAGAGGACTACAATGAGCAGTTCTTC. Protein: CASSFPGEEDYNEQFF.

The rearrangement joins TRBV5-5 to TRBJ2-7; weak D call: TRBD2 (6 bases). Germline CDR1 and CDR2: SGHKS and YYEKEE (reference sequence). This CDR3 has 14 amino acids. V was pared by 4 bases and J by 2 bases, with 13 bases between. CDR3 in amino acids: CASSVGTSAYEQYF. The DNA of the CDR3 is TGTGCCAGCAGCGTTGGGACTTCGGCCTACGAGCAGTACTTC.

This clonotype turned up a few times. The rearrangement links TRBV7-9 to TRBJ1-2; the D is unclear. The CDR3 extends over 12 amino acids. Trimming removed 1 base from V and 4 bases from J, with 4 bases in between. Germline V lookup: CDR1 SEHNR, CDR2 FQNEAQ (reference sequence). CDR3 residues: CASSLEAYGYTF. The CDR3 region has the DNA TGTGCCAGCAGCTTAGAGGCCTATGGCTACACCTTC. Full variable domain (missing parts from reference TRBV7-9 and TRBJ1-2): DTGVSQNPRHKITKRGQNVTFRCDPISEHNRLYWYRQTLGQGPEFLTYFQNEAQLEKSRLLSDRFSAERPKGSFSTLEIQRTEQGDSAMYLCASSLEAYGYTFGSGTRLTVV.

The rearrangement links TRBV12-5 to TRBJ2-7; the D is unclear. The germline V and J ends were trimmed by 2 bases and 8 bases, with 10 bases remaining between them. The CDR3 extends over 12 amino acids. Germline CDR1 is LGHNT and CDR2 is FRNRAP. CDR3 protein: CASGLWGLQQYF. In DNA, the CDR3 is TGTGCTAGTGGTTTGTGGGGTCTCCAGCAGTACTTC.

There are a few counts of this clonotype. V is TRBV27 and J is TRBJ2-2, with a possible D match to TRBD1 (5 bases). CDR3 length equals 18 residues. V dropped 3 bases and J dropped 3 bases, with 20 bases sitting between them. Germline V lookup: CDR1 MNHEY, CDR2 SMNVEV (reference sequence). In DNA form, the CDR3 reads TGTGCCAGCAGTTTCAAGTTTCGAAGCAGGGTCGACACCGGGGAGCTGTTTTTT. Amino acids: CASSFKFRSRVDTGELFF.

J is TRBJ2-4 and V is TRBV7-2; the D is unclear. V was pared by 6 bases and J by 9 bases, with 15 bases between. The CDR3 consists of 13 residues. Germline CDR1 SGHTA, CDR2 FQGNSA. CDR3 bases: TGTGCCAGCAGAGACCCCTTAGGCCCCATTCAGTACTTC. Its protein product is CASRDPLGPIQYF.